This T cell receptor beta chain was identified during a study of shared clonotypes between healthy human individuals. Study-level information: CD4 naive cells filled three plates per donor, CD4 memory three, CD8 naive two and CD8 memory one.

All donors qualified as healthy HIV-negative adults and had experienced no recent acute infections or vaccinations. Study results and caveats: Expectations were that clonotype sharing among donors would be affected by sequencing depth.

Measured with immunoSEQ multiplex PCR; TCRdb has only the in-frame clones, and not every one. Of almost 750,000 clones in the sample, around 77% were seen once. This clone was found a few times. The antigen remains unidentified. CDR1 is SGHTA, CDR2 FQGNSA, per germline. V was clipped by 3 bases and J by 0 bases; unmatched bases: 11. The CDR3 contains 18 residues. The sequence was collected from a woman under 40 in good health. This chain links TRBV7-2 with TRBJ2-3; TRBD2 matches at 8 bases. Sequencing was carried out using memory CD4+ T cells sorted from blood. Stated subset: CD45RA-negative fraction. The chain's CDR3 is CASSFARLASGSTDTQYF. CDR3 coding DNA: TGTGCCAGCAGCTTTGCCCGCCTCGCTAGCGGGAGCACAGATACGCAGTATTTT.